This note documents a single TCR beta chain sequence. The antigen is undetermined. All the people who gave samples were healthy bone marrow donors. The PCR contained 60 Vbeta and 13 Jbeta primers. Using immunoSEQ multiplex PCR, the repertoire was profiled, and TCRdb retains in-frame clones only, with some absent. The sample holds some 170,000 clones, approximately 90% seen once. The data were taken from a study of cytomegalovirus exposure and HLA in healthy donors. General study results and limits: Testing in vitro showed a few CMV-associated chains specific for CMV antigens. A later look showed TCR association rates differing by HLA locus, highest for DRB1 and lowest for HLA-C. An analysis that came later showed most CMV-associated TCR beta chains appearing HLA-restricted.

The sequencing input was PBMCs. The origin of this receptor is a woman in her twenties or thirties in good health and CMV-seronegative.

The CDR3 DNA reads TGTGCCAGCAGTACGACAGGGGCTCGACGCAATCAGCCCCAGCATTTT. It is translated as CASSTTGARRNQPQHF. The chain employs TRBV2 and TRBJ1-5; TRBD1 matches 8 bases. CDR1 is SNHLY and CDR2 is FYNNEI in the germline V gene. The CDR3 contains 16 residues. The ends lost 5 bases at V and 2 bases at J; junction bases unmatched: 8.